This T cell receptor (beta chain) was sequenced during a study of cytomegalovirus exposure and HLA in healthy donors. Findings and limits, study-wide: TCR beta V segments were, for the most part, productive about 87% or about 30% of the time in an earlier analysis. What was likely a sequencing artifact was a cluster of highly shared sequence variants. Cytomegalovirus association was assigned to over 150 TCR beta chains.

Primers for the PCR totalled 60 Vbeta and 13 Jbeta. Clones were sequenced by immunoSEQ multiplex PCR, and TCRdb holds only the in-frame ones, with some missing. The table includes under 150,000 clones, 67% detected once. The germline V gene has CDR1 SGHRS and CDR2 YFSETQ. V lost 2 bases to trimming and J lost 5 bases; unmatched junction nucleotides: 10. This CDR3 spans 15 amino acids. Of note for this clone: Its antigen remains unidentified.

The chain has TRBV5-1 and TRBJ2-7, with 7 bases lining up with TRBD1. The source of this sequence is a man between 18 and 35 years old in good health and CMV-seropositive. Sequenced: PBMCs. The CDR3 DNA follows: TGCGCCAGCAGCTTTGCGAGAGGGGGCAAGGACGAGCAGTACTTC. Protein product: CASSFARGGKDEQYF.